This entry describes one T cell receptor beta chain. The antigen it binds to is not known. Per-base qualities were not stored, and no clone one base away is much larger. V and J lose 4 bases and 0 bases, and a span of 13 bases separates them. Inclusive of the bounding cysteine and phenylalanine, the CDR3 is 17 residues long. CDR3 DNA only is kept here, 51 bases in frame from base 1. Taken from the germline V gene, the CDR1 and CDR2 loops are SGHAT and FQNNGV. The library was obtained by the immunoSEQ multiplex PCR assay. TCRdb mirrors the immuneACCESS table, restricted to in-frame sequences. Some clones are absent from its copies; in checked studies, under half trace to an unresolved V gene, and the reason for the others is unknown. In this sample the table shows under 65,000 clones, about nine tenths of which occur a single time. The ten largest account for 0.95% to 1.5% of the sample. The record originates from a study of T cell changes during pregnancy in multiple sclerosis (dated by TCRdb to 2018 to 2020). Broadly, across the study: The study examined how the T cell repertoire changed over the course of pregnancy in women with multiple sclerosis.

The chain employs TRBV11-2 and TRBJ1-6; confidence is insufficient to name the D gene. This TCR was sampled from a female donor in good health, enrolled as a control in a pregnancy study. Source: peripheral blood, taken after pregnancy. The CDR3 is CASSSRSLGSYNSPLHF. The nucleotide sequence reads TGTGCCAGCAGCTCTCGTTCCCTCGGCTCCTATAATTCACCCCTCCACTTT.